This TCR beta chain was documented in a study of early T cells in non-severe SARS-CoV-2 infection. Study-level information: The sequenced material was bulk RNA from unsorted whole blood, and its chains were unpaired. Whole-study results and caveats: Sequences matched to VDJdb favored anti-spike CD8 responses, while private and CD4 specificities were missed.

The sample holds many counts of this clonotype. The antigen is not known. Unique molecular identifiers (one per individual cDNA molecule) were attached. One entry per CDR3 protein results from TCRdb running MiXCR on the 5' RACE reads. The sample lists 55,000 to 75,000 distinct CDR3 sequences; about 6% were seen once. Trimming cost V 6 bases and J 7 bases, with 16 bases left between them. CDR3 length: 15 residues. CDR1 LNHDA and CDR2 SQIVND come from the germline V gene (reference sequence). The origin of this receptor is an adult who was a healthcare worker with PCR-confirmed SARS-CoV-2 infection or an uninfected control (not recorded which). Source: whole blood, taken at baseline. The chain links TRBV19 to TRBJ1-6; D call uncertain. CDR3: CASRPTWENNSPLHF. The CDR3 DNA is TGTGCCAGTAGACCCACTTGGGAGAACAATTCACCCCTCCACTTT.